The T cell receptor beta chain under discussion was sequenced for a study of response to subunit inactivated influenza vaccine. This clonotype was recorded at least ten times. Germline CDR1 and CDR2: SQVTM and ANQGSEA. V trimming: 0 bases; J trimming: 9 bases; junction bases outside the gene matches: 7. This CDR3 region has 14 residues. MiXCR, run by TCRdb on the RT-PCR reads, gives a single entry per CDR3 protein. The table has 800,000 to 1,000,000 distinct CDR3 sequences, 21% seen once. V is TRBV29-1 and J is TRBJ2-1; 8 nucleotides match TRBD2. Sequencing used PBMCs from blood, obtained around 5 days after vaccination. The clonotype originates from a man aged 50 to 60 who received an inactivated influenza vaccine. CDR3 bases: TGCAGCGTTGAAGATACGAGCGGGAGAGCTGAGCAGTTCTTC. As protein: CSVEDTSGRAEQFF.